These 26 T cell receptor beta chains came from one sample sequenced in a study of cytomegalovirus exposure and HLA in healthy donors (TCRdb year 2017). Library creation used the immunoSEQ multiplex PCR assay. For the multiplex PCR, a mixture combining 60 forward primers for TCR Vbeta segments and 13 reverse primers for TCR Jbeta segments was used. TCRdb took this table from immuneACCESS and kept in-frame rearrangements with V and J called. Such tables lack part of the clones; where checked against another copy, unresolved V genes explain under half of the gap, and the rest is unexplained. Present in this sample are 75,000 to 100,000 clones, approximately 74% of which were seen just once. The ten largest clones add up to roughly 3.2% of the sample. Sequencing was carried out using PBMCs. The source is a female donor in good health and CMV-seropositive.

The genes are TRBV29-1 and TRBJ2-5, with TRBD1 matching 7 bases. The length of the CDR3 is 11 residues. Germline CDR1 SQVTM, CDR2 ANQGSEA. Trimming took 6 bases from V and 4 from J; bases not matched to a gene: 2. CDR3 nucleotide sequence: TGCAGCGTCCGACAGGGAGAGACCCAGTACTTC. Protein product: CSVRQGETQYF.

The chain uses TRBV9 and TRBJ2-7, with 7 bases aligning to TRBD2. CDR3 length: 13 residues. V was clipped by 1 base and J by 5 bases; unmatched bases: 3. Germline V CDR1 and CDR2: SGDLS, YYNGEE. The CDR3 bases are TGTGCCAGCAGCGTAAGCGGGAACCACGAGCAGTACTTC. This codes for CASSVSGNHEQYF.

The CDR3 DNA follows: TGCGCCAGCAGCCTCGGGACAGCTGGGGCCAACGTCCTGACTTTC. Translating it yields CASSLGTAGANVLTF. The rearrangement joins TRBV4-3 to TRBJ2-6; 7 bases fit TRBD1. Germline CDR1 and CDR2: LGHNA and YSLEER. The CDR3 is 15 residues long. After removal of 4 bases from V and 2 bases from J, the junction contained 2 bases not matched to a gene.

V and J are TRBV5-1 and TRBJ1-2, with 10 positions matching TRBD1. V was pared by 3 bases and J by 8 bases, with 7 bases of the junction left unmatched. Germline V CDR1 and CDR2: SGHRS, YFSETQ. This CDR3 has 14 residues. The CDR3 DNA reads as TGCGCCAGCAGCTCACGACAGGGGGCCAAAGGCTACACCTTC. Protein product: CASSSRQGAKGYTF.

The chain joins TRBV27 to TRBJ1-2, with 8 bases fitting TRBD1. In germline, CDR1 is MNHEY, CDR2 SMNVEV (reference sequence). The J segment lost 4 bases and the V segment lost 6 bases, leaving 4 bases of the junction unmatched. This CDR3 region has 13 residues. The CDR3 reads CASSRQGPYGYTF. The DNA for the CDR3 is TGTGCCAGCAGCCGACAGGGGCCCTATGGCTACACCTTC.

V is TRBV2 and J is TRBJ2-5, with 12 nucleotides matching TRBD2. In germline, CDR1 is SNHLY, CDR2 FYNNEI. CDR3 length equals 17 residues. Unmatched junction bases numbered 8, after V lost 4 bases and J lost 2 bases. CDR3 coding DNA: TGTGCCAGCAGTGCCGGACTAGCGGGGTGGGGGCAAGAGACCCAGTACTTC. This gives the protein CASSAGLAGWGQETQYF.

This rearrangement joins TRBV6-5 to TRBJ2-7; D unclear. CDR1 is MNHEY, CDR2 SVGAGI, per germline. V lost 5 bases and J lost 7, with 15 bases in between. The CDR3 is 13 residues long. The CDR3 DNA sequence: TGTGCCAGCAGTACCCCCACAGTTCTGGAGCAGTACTTC. Encoded protein: CASSTPTVLEQYF.

This clone has a single count. The chain joins TRBV11-2 to TRBJ2-7; TRBD1 matches 7 bases. J gave up 1 base and V 5 bases, and 8 bases lay outside the gene matches. CDR3 size: 15 residues. Germline V CDR1 and CDR2: SGHAT, FQNNGV. CDR3 sequence reads: CASSQNRDRSYEQYF. The CDR3 region has the DNA TGTGCCAGCAGCCAGAACCGGGACAGATCCTACGAGCAGTACTTC.

The table lists this clone with a few counts. V gene TRBV6-4 combines with J gene TRBJ2-3; TRBD2 agrees at 10 bases. Germline lookup yields CDR1 MRHNA and CDR2 SNTAGT. The V segment lost 6 bases and the J segment 4 bases; nucleotides outside the gene matches: 10. This CDR3 is 16 amino acids long. Here the CDR3 DNA reads TGTGCCAGCAGCCTAAGCGTAGCGGGAGGATCAGATACGCAGTATTTT. Translation: CASSLSVAGGSDTQYF.

The rearrangement joins TRBV5-4 to TRBJ2-7; a weak D match, TRBD2 (5 bases). From germline, CDR1 is SGHNT and CDR2 YYREEE (reference sequence). CDR3 length equals 17 residues. Trimming removed 0 bases at V and 3 bases at J, with 19 bases between. The CDR3 spells CASSLGLAGGSVYEQYF. Written as DNA, the CDR3 is TGTGCCAGCAGCTTGGGTCTAGCTGGTGGTAGCGTCTACGAGCAGTACTTC.

V and J are TRBV7-2 and TRBJ2-7; possibly TRBD2 for D (5 bases). Germline lookup yields CDR1 SGHTA and CDR2 FQGNSA. The germline V and J ends were trimmed by 2 bases and 2 bases, with 10 bases remaining between them. CDR3 length equals 14 residues. The CDR3 nucleotides read TGTGCCAGCAGCTTAAGGTCGGGGACCTACGAGCAGTACTTC. This gives the protein CASSLRSGTYEQYF.

This clone was observed many times. The chain uses TRBV21-1 and TRBJ2-2; the table's D call, TRBD1, has no DNA check behind it. TRBV21-1 is a known pseudogene. The CDR3 extends over 16 amino acids. CDR3 sequence (DNA): TGTGCCAGCAGCAAAGCGGGACAGGGGATCACCGGGGAGCTGTTTTTT. It is translated as CASSKAGQGITGELFF.

The chain employs TRBV9 and TRBJ2-1; TRBD2 aligns across 8 bases. CDR3 length: 15 amino acids. Germline CDR1 is SGDLS and CDR2 is YYNGEE. Germline trimming cut 0 bases from V and 4 bases from J; bases unmatched to any gene: 3. CDR3 protein: CASSVASGPYNEQFF. The DNA for the CDR3 is TGTGCCAGCAGCGTAGCTAGCGGGCCTTACAATGAGCAGTTCTTC. Combining the CDR3 with reference TRBV9 and TRBJ2-1 gives the whole variable domain DSGVTQTPKHLITATGQRVTLRCSPRSGDLSVYWYQQSLDQGLQFLIQYYNGEERAKGNILERFSAQQFPDLHSELNLSSLELGDSALYFCASSVASGPYNEQFFGPGTRLTVL.

The chain is built from TRBV2 and TRBJ2-1; 10 bases map to TRBD2. J lost 7 bases, V lost 4 bases, and 4 bases had no gene match. The CDR3 totals 14 residues. Per germline, CDR1 SNHLY and CDR2 FYNNEI. CDR3 sequence: CASSGQREGNEQFF. As DNA, the CDR3 is TGTGCCAGCAGTGGCCAGCGGGAGGGAAATGAGCAGTTCTTC.

This clone showed up just a few times. The rearrangement links TRBV2 to TRBJ2-7; TRBD2 matches 11 bases. V shed 6 bases, J shed 3 bases, and the junction held 4 bases outside the gene matches. This CDR3 is 14 amino acids long. The germline gives CDR1 SNHLY, CDR2 FYNNEI. The CDR3 protein is CASREGLAVYEQYF. The CDR3 region has the DNA TGTGCCAGCAGAGAGGGACTAGCGGTCTACGAGCAGTACTTC.

The chain couples TRBV7-5 to TRBJ1-5; the table's D gene call, TRBD1, was not cross checked with the DNA. TRBV7-5 is a pseudogene segment. The CDR3 has 13 residues. The CDR3 loop is CARSGQLNQPQHF. The CDR3 region has the DNA TGTGCCAGAAGCGGACAGCTCAATCAGCCCCAGCATTTT.

This clone was counted only a few times. The chain has TRBV28 and TRBJ1-1, with a tentative D call TRBD1 (6 bases). Trimming cost V 2 bases and J 1 base, with 14 bases left between them. Germline assignment: CDR1 MDHEN and CDR2 SYDVKM. CDR3 length equals 16 residues. CDR3 coding DNA: TGTGCCAGCAGTTTAAGGGCAGGGGTCCAGAACACTGAAGCTTTCTTT. Its translation is CASSLRAGVQNTEAFF.

The table lists this clone with a few counts. This sequence joins TRBV5-5 and TRBJ2-5; D not certain. Germline CDR1 and CDR2: SGHKS and YYEKEE (reference sequence). CDR3 length: 14 residues. V was shortened by 2 bases and J by 5 bases, with 13 bases between the two germline ends. CDR3 amino acids: CASSLSAMVETQYF. The CDR3 DNA follows: TGTGCCAGCAGCTTATCAGCGATGGTGGAGACCCAGTACTTC.

The sample holds one count of this clone. The V gene is TRBV5-1, the J gene TRBJ2-1, with 9 bases matching TRBD1. V trimming: 4 bases; J trimming: 4 bases; junction bases outside the gene matches: 3. CDR1 and CDR2 from the germline V gene are SGHRS and YFSETQ. The CDR3 runs 14 residues. DNA for the CDR3: TGCGCCAGCAGCCCCGGACAGGGGTACAATGAGCAGTTCTTC. It translates to CASSPGQGYNEQFF.

This clone was counted between two and nine times. The chain couples TRBV5-4 to TRBJ2-7, with no clear D. V dropped 0 bases and J dropped 0 bases, with 13 bases sitting between them. The CDR3 consists of 16 residues. In germline, CDR1 is SGHNT, CDR2 YYREEE (reference sequence). CDR3 sequence reads: CASSLAKKRTSYEQYF. The CDR3 DNA sequence: TGTGCCAGCAGCTTGGCCAAAAAGAGAACCTCCTACGAGCAGTACTTC.

This clone was found once. The V and J genes are TRBV4-2 and TRBJ2-2, with TRBD2 identical over 7 bases. The CDR3 is 15 amino acids. Germline V CDR1 and CDR2: LGHNA, YNFKEQ. V dropped 1 base and J dropped 8; count of bases not matched to a gene: 7. CDR3 residues: CASSQAGGGDGELFF. Here the CDR3 DNA reads TGTGCCAGCAGCCAAGCTGGGGGAGGGGATGGGGAGCTGTTTTTT.

The chain combines TRBV19 with TRBJ2-1; D may be TRBD1 (5 bases). CDR3 size: 13 residues. CDR1 LNHDA and CDR2 SQIVND come from the germline V gene (reference sequence). Trimming shortened V by 3 bases and J by 7 bases, and 10 bases separated the two germline ends. The CDR3 DNA reads TGTGCCAGTAGTATCTTACAGGTTAATGAGCAGTTCTTC. Its protein is CASSILQVNEQFF.

The chain joins TRBV28 to TRBJ1-1, with D possibly matching TRBD1 (5 bases). Germline V lookup: CDR1 MDHEN, CDR2 SYDVKM. This CDR3 has 15 amino acids. V was shortened by 7 bases and J by 6 bases, with 21 bases between the two germline ends. The DNA for the CDR3 is TGTGCCAGCACCTATTCGCTTTGGACATGGTCTGAAGCTTTCTTT. Encoded protein: CASTYSLWTWSEAFF.

This clone was counted only a few times. The rearrangement joins TRBV30 to TRBJ2-5; 9 bases agree with TRBD2. CDR1 is GTSNPN, CDR2 SVGIG, per germline (reference sequence). Trimming removed 0 bases from V and 3 bases from J; junction bases left unmatched: 8. The CDR3 length is 16 residues. The CDR3 bases are TGTGCCTGGAGTGTACTTCCGGGACTAGCAGAAGAGACCCAGTACTTC. Translated, it gives CAWSVLPGLAEETQYF.

There are a few counts of this clone. An end of the junction does not agree with germline; a read error may underlie this. The J gene is TRBJ2-1, the V gene TRBV7-7; D perhaps matches TRBD2 (6 bases). This CDR3 has 16 residues. CDR1 and CDR2 (germline): SSHAT, FNYEAQ (reference sequence). The chain's CDR3 is CASSLEEGPPYNEQFF. The CDR3 nucleotides are TGTGCTAGCAGCTTAGAGGAGGGTCCCCCTTACAATGAGCAGTTCTTC.

The V call is TRBV9, the J call TRBJ1-1; D not certain. The CDR3 has 13 residues. The germline V gene encodes CDR1 SGDLS and CDR2 YYNGEE. The V and J ends lost 4 bases and 0 bases respectively, with 7 bases between them. The CDR3 DNA reads as TGTGCCAGCAGCACTACTATGAACACTGAAGCTTTCTTT. Translating gives CASSTTMNTEAFF.